Sequencing of this TCR beta chain was carried out in a study of OX40 agonist ivuxolimab in advanced cancers. The CDR3 spans 14 residues. Germline V CDR1 and CDR2: MNHEY, SMNVEV (reference sequence). Trimming cost V 7 bases and J 4 bases, with 14 bases left between them. This table comes from immunoSEQ multiplex PCR, and its TCRdb copy is limited to in-frame clones, with some not included. The data hold roughly 50,000 clones, with 70% to 90% observed a single time. This rearrangement joins TRBV27 to TRBJ1-5, with unresolved D. Sample: CD4+ or CD8+ T cells sorted from blood, taken in a trial of the OX40 agonist ivuxolimab. The origin of this receptor is an adult with an advanced solid tumor such as melanoma, head and neck, liver or kidney cancer. The CDR3 DNA sequence: TGTGCCAGCACCCTTCGACCGGGAAATCAGCCCCAGCATTTT. The encoded protein is CASTLRPGNQPQHF.